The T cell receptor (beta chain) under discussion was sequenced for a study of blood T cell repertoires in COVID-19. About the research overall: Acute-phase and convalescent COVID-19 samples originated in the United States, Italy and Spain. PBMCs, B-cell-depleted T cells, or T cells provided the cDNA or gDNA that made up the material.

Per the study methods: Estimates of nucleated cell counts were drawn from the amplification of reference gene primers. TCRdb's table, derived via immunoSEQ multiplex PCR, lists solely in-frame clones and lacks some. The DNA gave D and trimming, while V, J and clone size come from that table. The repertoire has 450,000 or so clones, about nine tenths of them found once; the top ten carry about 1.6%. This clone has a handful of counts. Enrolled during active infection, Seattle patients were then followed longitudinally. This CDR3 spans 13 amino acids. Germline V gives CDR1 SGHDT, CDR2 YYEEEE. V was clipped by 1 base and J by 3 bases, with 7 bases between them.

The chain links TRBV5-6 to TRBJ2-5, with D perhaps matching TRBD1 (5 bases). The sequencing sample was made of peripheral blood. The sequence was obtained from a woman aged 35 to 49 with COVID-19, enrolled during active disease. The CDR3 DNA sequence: TGTGCCAGCAGCTTGATCAGGGAAGAGACCCAGTACTTC. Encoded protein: CASSLIREETQYF. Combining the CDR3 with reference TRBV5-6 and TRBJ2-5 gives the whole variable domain DAGVTQSPTHLIKTRGQQVTLRCSPKSGHDTVSWYQQALGQGPQFIFQYYEEEERQRGNFPDRFSGHQFPNYSSELNVNALLLGDSALYLCASSLIREETQYFGPGTRLLVL.